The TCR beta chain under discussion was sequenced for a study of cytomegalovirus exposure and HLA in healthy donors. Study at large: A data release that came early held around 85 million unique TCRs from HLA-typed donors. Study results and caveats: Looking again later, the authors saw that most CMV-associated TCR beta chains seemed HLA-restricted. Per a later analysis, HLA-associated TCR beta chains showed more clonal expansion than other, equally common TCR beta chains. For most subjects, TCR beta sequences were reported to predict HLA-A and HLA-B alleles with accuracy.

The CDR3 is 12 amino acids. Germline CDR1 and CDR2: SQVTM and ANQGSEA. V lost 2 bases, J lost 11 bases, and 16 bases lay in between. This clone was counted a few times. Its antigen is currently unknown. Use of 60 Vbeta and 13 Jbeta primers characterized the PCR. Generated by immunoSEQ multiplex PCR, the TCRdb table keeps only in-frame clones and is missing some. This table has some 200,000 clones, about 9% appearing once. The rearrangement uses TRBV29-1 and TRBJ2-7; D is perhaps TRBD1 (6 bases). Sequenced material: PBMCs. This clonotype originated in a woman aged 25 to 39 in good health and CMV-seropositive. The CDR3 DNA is TGCAGCGTTGAAAAACAGGGCGGTCAGGAGTACTTC. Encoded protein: CSVEKQGGQEYF.